This section outlines one T cell receptor (beta chain) sequence together with its context. Profiling relied on immunoSEQ multiplex PCR, and the TCRdb table lists in-frame clones only, not all of them. The data hold over 30,000 clones, with about four fifths observed a single time. The CDR3 spans 18 residues. From germline, CDR1 is ENHRY and CDR2 SYGVKD. Trimming stripped 0 bases from V and 6 bases from J, with 18 bases between. Time point here: baseline, week 1 (first vaccination visit). Treatment described: pre-vaccination baseline after standard-of-care therapy. The data were taken from a study of a mutant IDH1 vaccine in newly diagnosed glioma.

V is TRBV10-3 and J is TRBJ1-6, with D possibly being TRBD1 (6 bases). The source was peripheral blood mononuclear cells (PBMCs), collected from a glioma patient treated with radiotherapy, temozolomide or both. The clonotype was recovered from a man between 45 and 60 years old with glioma. Some clones in this sample may be carry-over from other donors' samples. CDR3: CAISESRAGGRGNSPLHF. The CDR3 DNA sequence: TGTGCCATCAGTGAGTCTCGTGCTGGGGGCAGGGGTAATTCACCCCTCCACTTT.